Detailed here is one T cell receptor beta chain. Its antigen is not identified. These data come from a study of multiple sclerosis patients with progressive multifocal leukoencephalopathy. Noted time point: time of PML onset. Between roughly 15 and 60 months of natalizumab therapy passed before PML developed in these natalizumab-treated patients. Synthetic inline TR CDR3 controls covering all V-J pairings were spiked into each PCR. Sequencing used immunoSEQ multiplex PCR; TCRdb keeps in-frame clones, though not all of them. Among roughly 34,000 clones, about 90% were seen once, and the ten largest hold under 4%. From germline, CDR1 is SNHLY and CDR2 FYNNEI. The CDR3 is made up of 16 amino acids. Trimming took off 4 bases at V and 5 bases at J, with 18 bases between the two ends. Study-level results: Less diverse TRB repertoires were suggested in most PML patients. PML-onset expanded TRB clones were detectable before and during natalizumab therapy.

The source was PBMCs, collected from a patient treated with natalizumab. The receptor's source is a human donor with progressive multifocal leukoencephalopathy. This chain uses TRBV2 with TRBJ2-1, with D possibly matching TRBD2 (7 bases). CDR3 loop: CASSVSGAGVNNEQFF. CDR3 DNA: TGTGCCAGCAGTGTATCAGGGGCGGGAGTAAACAATGAGCAGTTCTTC.